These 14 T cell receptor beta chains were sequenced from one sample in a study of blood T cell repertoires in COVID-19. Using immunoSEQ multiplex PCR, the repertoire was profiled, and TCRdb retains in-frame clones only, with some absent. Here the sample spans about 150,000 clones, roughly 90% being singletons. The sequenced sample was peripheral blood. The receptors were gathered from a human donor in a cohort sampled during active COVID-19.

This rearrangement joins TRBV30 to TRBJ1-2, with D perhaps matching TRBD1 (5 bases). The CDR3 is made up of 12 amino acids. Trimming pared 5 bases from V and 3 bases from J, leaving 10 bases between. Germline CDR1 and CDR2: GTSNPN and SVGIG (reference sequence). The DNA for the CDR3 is TGTGCCTGGTCTCGGGGGGACTATGGCTACACCTTC. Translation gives CAWSRGDYGYTF.

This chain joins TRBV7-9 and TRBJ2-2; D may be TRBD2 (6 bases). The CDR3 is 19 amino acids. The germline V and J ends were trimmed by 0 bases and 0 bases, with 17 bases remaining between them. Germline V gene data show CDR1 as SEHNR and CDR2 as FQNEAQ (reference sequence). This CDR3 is CASSLARGRARANTGELFF. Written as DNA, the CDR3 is TGTGCCAGCAGCTTAGCGCGGGGCAGGGCACGAGCGAACACCGGGGAGCTGTTTTTT.

The CDR3 nucleotides read TGTGCCATCAGTGAAACAGGGGGCGCGCGAAACACCATATATTTT. This gives the protein CAISETGGARNTIYF. The chain uses TRBV10-3 and TRBJ1-3, with 9 nucleotides matching TRBD1. The length of the CDR3 is 15 residues. V shed 3 bases, J shed 5 bases, and the junction held 5 bases outside the gene matches. The germline V gene has CDR1 ENHRY and CDR2 SYGVKD.

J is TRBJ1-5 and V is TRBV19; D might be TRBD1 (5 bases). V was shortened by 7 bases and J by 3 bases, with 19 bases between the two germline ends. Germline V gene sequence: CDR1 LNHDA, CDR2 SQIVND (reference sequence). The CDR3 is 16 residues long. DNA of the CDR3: TGTGCCAGTAACCCCCCGCCGGGACTATCCAATCAGCCCCAGCATTTT. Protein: CASNPPPGLSNQPQHF.

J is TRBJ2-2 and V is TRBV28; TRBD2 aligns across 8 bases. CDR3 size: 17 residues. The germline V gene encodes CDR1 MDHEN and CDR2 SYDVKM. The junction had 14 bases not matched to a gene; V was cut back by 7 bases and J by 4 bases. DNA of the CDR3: TGTGCCAGCACCCACCCACGGGGGGGATTAGGCACCGGGGAGCTGTTTTTT. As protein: CASTHPRGGLGTGELFF.

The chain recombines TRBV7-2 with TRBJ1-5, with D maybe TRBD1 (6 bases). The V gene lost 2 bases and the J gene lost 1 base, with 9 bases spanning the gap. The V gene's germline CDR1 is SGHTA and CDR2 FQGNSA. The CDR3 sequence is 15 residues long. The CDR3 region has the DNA TGTGCCAGCAGCTTAACCGGGACAAGCAATCAGCCCCAGCATTTT. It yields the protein CASSLTGTSNQPQHF.

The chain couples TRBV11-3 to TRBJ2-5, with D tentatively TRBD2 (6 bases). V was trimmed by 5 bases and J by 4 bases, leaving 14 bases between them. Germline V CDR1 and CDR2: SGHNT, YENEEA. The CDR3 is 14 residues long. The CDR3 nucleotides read TGTGCCAGCAGCCCAACTAGCCGAGGAGAGACCCAGTACTTC. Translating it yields CASSPTSRGETQYF.

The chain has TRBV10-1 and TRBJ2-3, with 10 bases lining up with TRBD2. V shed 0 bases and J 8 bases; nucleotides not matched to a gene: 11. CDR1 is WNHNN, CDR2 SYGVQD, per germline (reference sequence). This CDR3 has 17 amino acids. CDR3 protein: CASSESPTSSGRPTQYF. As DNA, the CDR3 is TGCGCCAGCAGTGAGTCGCCCACCTCTAGCGGGAGACCTACGCAGTATTTT.

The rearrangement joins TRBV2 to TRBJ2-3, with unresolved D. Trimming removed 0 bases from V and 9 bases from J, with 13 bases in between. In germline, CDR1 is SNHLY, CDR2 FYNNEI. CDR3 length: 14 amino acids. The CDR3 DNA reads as TGTGCCAGCAGTGAAGCGCTTCGGCTAGTCACGCAGTATTTT. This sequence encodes CASSEALRLVTQYF.

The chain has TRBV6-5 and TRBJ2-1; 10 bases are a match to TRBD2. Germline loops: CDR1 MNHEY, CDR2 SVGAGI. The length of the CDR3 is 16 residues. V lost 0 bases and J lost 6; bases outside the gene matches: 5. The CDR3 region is CASSYSISGGANEQFF. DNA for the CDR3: TGTGCCAGCAGTTACTCGATCAGCGGGGGGGCCAATGAGCAGTTCTTC.

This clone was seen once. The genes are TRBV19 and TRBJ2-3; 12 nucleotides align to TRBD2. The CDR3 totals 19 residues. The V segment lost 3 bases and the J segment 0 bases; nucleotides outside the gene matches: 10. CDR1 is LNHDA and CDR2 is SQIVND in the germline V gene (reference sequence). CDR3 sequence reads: CASSMDLAGGPSSTDTQYF. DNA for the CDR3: TGTGCCAGTAGTATGGACCTAGCGGGAGGGCCCTCTAGCACAGATACGCAGTATTTT.

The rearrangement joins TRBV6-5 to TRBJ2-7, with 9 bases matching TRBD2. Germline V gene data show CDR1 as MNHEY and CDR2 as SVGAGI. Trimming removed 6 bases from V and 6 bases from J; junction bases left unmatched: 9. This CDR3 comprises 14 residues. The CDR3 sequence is CASSPRGGASEQYF. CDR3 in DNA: TGTGCCAGCAGCCCCCGCGGGGGGGCGAGCGAGCAGTACTTC.

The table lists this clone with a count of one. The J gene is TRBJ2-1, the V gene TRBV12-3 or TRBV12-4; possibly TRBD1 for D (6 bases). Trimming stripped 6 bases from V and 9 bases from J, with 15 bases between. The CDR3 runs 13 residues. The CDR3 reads CASSTPGVGEQFF. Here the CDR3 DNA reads TGTGCCAGCAGCACCCCAGGGGTCGGTGAGCAGTTCTTC.

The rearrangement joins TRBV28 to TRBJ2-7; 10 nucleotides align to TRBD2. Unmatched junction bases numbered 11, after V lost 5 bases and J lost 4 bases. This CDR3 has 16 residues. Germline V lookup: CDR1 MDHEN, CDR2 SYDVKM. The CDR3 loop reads CASSASSGGILYEQYF. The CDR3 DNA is TGTGCCAGCAGTGCCTCTAGCGGGGGTATCCTGTACGAGCAGTACTTC.